The clone carrying this T cell receptor (beta chain) was observed a single time. This CDR3 spans 12 amino acids. V lost 6 bases and J 8 bases, leaving 8 bases between the germline ends. The data are from a study of blood T cell repertoires in COVID-19. Profiling relied on immunoSEQ multiplex PCR, and the TCRdb table lists in-frame clones only, not all of them. This sample yields approximately 480,000 clones, of which 87% are seen a single time; 0.65% to 0.9% belongs to the top ten. Input material: PBMCs or T cells enriched from blood (not recorded which). J is TRBJ1-6 and V is TRBV12-3 or TRBV12-4, with a weak D call TRBD1 (5 bases). This sequence originates from a woman between 18 and 29 years old who had recovered from COVID-19. The CDR3 DNA reads as TGTGCCAGCAGAGACAGCTATTCACCCCTCCACTTT. As protein: CASRDSYSPLHF.